The clone carrying this T cell receptor (beta chain) is a singleton in its sample. The antigen is unknown. These data originate in a study of shared clonotypes between healthy human individuals. The overall study: A donor's plate count was three for CD4 naive and three for CD4 memory; CD8 naive had two and CD8 memory one. Notes on the study in general: A handful of donors showed sharing of around 5% of naive CD4 clonotypes.

Deep-level assay runs were performed. Per the original methods: ImmunoSEQ output held junction-only sequences without quality scores, so filtering differed. TCRdb's copy holds only in-frame clones and misses some; the assay was immunoSEQ multiplex PCR. That table is the source of V, J and clone size, and D and trimming were worked out from the DNA. The sample consists of about 2 million clones, over 85% of them appearing once. Terminally differentiated effector memory CD45RA+ cells were excluded from the naive CD8 cells, which were CD45RO-negative and positively selected for CCR7. CDR3 size: 14 residues. Per germline, CDR1 LGHNA and CDR2 YSLEER. Trimming stripped 4 bases from V and 2 bases from J, with 9 bases between.

Source material: naive CD8+ T cells sorted from blood. The gene calls are TRBV4-3 and TRBJ1-5; D is unresolved. The sequence came from a man in his late teens or twenties in good health. CDR3 loop: CASSPDIGNQPQHF. The CDR3 DNA reads as TGCGCCAGCAGCCCAGACATAGGCAATCAGCCCCAGCATTTT.